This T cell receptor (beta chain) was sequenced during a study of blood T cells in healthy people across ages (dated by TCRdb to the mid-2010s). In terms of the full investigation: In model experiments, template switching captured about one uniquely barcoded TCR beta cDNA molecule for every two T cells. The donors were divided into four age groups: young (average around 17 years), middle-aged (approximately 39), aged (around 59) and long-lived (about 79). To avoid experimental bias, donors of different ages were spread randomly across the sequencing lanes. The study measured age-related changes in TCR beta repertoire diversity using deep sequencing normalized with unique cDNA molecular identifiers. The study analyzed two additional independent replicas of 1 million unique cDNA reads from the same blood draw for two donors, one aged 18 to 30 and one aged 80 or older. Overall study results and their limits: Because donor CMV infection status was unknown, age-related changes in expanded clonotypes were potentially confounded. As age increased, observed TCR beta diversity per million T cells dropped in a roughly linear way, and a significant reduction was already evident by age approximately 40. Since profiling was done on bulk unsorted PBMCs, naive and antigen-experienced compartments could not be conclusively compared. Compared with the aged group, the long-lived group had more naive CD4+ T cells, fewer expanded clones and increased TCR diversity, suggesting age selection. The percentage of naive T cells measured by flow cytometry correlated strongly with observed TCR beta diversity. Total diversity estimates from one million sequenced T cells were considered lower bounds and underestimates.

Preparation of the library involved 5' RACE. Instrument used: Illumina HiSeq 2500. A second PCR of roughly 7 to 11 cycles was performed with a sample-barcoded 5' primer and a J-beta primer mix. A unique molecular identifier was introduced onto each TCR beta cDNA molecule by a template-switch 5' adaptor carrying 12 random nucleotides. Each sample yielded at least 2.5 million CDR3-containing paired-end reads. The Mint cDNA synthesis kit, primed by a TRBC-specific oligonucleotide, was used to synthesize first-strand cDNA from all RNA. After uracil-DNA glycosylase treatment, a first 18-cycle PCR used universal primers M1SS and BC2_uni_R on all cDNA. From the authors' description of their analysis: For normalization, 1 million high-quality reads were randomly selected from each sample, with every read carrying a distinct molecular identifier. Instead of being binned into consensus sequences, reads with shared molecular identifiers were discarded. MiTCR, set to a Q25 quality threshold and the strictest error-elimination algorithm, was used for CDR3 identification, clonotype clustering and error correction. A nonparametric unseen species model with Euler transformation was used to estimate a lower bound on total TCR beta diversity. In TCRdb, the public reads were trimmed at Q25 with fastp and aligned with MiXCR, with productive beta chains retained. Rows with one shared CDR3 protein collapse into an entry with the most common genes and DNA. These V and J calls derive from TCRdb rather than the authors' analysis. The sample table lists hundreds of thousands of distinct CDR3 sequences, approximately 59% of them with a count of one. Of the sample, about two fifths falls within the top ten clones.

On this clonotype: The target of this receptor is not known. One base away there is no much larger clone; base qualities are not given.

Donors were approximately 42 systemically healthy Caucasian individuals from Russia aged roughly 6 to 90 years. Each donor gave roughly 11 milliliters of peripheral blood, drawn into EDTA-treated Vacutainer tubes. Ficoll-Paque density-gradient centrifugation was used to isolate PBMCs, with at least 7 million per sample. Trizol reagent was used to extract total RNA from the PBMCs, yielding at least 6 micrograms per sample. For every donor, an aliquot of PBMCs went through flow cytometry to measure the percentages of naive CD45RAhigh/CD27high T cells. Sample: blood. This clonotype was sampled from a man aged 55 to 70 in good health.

At the DNA level, the sequence is TGTGCCGGCTTACGAGTGGGGACCTACGAGCAGTACTTC. Its protein product is CAGLRVGTYEQYF. The receptor chain draws on TRBV2 and TRBJ2-5; no D gene is confidently identified. TRBJ2-7 explains the end of the DNA better; the J call may be wrong. The CDR3 has 13 amino acids, counting the end cysteine and phenylalanine. Of all the DNA, just the CDR3 is kept, 39 bases in frame from base 1. CDR1 and CDR2 (SNHLY, FYNNEI) derive from the germline V gene.